This T cell receptor beta chain comes out of a study of blood T cell repertoires in COVID-19. At the level of the study: Acute and convalescent COVID-19 samples came from the United States, Italy and Spain. PBMCs, B-cell-depleted T cells, or T cells were the source of the cDNA or gDNA that made up the material.

Participant age was roughly 18 to 95 years, and participants resided in roughly 25 US areas. In the authors' methods: Estimation of nucleated cell counts was performed using reference gene primer amplification. Generated by immunoSEQ multiplex PCR, the TCRdb table keeps only in-frame clones and is missing some. V, J and clone size were drawn from that table, and D and trimming were deduced from the DNA. The sample gives some 260,000 clones, about nine tenths of which show up once; under 6.5% is in the top ten. The TCR sequence derives from a woman aged 25-40 years with acute COVID-19. The sequenced sample was PBMCs or T cells enriched from blood (not recorded which).

The CDR3 loop is CASSLATGGSNEKLFF. The DNA for the CDR3 is TGCGCCAGCAGCTTGGCGACAGGGGGCTCGAATGAAAAACTGTTTTTT. The gene calls are TRBV5-1 and TRBJ1-4; TRBD1 matches at 10 bases. CDR3 length equals 16 residues. Trimming cost V 0 bases and J 5 bases; bases outside gene matches: 4. Germline V gives CDR1 SGHRS, CDR2 YFSETQ. Filled out from reference TRBV5-1 and TRBJ1-4, the complete variable domain reads KAGVTQTPRYLIKTRGQQVTLSCSPISGHRSVSWYQQTPGQGLQFLFEYFSETQRNKGNFPGRFSGRQFSNSRSEMNVSTLELGDSALYLCASSLATGGSNEKLFFGSGTQLSVL.